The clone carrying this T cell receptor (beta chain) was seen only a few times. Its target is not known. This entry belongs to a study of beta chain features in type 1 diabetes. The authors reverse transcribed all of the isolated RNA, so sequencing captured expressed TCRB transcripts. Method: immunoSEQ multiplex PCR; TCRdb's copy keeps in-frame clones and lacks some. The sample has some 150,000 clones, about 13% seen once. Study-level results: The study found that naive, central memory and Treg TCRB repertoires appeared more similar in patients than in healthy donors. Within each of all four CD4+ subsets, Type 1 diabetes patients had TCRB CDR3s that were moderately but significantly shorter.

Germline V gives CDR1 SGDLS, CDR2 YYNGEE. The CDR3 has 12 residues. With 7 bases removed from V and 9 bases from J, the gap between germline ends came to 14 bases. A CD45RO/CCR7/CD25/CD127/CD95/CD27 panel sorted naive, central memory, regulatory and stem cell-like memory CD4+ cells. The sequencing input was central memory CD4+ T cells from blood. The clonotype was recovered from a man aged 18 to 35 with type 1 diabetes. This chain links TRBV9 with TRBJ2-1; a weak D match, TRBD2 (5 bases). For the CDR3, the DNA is TGTGCCAGCGCCGGTGGAGGCGGTGAGCAGTTCTTC. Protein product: CASAGGGGEQFF. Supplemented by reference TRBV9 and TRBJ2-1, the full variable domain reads DSGVTQTPKHLITATGQRVTLRCSPRSGDLSVYWYQQSLDQGLQFLIQYYNGEERAKGNILERFSAQQFPDLHSELNLSSLELGDSALYFCASAGGGGEQFFGPGTRLTVL.